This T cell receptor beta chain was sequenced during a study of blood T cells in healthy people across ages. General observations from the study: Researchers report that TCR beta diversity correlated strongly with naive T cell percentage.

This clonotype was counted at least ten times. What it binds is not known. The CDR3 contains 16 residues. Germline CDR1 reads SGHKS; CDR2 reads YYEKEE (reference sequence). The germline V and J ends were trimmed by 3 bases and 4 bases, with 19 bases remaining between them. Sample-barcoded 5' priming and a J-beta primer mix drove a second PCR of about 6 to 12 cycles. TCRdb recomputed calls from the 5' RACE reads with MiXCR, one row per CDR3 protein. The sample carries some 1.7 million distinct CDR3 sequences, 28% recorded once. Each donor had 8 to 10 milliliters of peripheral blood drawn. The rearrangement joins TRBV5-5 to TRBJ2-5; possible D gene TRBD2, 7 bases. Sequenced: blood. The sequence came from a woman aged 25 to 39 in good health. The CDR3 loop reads CASSSTDQGGGETQYF. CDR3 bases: TGTGCCAGCAGCTCCACGGACCAGGGAGGGGGAGAGACCCAGTACTTC.